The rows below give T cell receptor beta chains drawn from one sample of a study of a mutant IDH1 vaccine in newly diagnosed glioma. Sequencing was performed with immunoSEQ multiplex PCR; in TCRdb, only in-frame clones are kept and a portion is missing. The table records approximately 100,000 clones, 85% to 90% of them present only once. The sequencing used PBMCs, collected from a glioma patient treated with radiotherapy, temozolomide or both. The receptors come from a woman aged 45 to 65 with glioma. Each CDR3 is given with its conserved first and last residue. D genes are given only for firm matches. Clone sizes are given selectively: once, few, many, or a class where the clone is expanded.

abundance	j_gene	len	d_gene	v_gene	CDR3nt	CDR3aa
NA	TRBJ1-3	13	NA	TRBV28	TGTGCCAGCAGTAGGAGGGGGGGGAACACCATATATTTT	CASSRRGGNTIYF
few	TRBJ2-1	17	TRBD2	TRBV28	TGTGCCAGCAGTCCCCGGGGACTAGCGGGAGGGCTTGGTGAGCAGTTCTTC	CASSPRGLAGGLGEQFF
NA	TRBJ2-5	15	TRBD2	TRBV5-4	TGTGCCAGCAGCCTCCTAGCGGGGATACAAGAGACCCAGTACTTC	CASSLLAGIQETQYF
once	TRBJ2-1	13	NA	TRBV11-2	TGTGCCAGCAGCTTAGATAAGTTAGATGAGCAGTTCTTC	CASSLDKLDEQFF
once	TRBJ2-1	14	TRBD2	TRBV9	TGTGCCAGCAGCGTTAGCGGGAGGGCCAATGAGCAGTTCTTC	CASSVSGRANEQFF
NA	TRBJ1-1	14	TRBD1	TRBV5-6	TGTGCCAGCAGCAGTAGGACAGGGTTCACTGAAGCTTTCTTT	CASSSRTGFTEAFF
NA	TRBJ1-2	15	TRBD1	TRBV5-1	TGCGCCAGCAGCTTGCACCGGGACAGGGTGGATGGCTACACCTTC	CASSLHRDRVDGYTF
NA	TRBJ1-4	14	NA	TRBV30	TGTGCCTGGAGTGTAGGAGGGGGAGATGAAAAACTGTTTTTT	CAWSVGGGDEKLFF
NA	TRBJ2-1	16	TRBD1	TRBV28	TGTGCCAGCAGTTTACGGGAAGGGGGCGAGTACAATGAGCAGTTCTTC	CASSLREGGEYNEQFF
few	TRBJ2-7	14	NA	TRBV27	TGTGCCAGCAGTTTACGAGGAGACTCCTACGAGCAGTACTTC	CASSLRGDSYEQYF
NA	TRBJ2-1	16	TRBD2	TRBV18	TGTGCCAGCTCACCAAGGCTAGCGGGAGGGTATGGTGAGCAGTTCTTC	CASSPRLAGGYGEQFF
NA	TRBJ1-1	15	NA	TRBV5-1	TGCGCCAGCAGCTTGGGGACGGTTCGGGCGACTGAAGCTTTCTTT	CASSLGTVRATEAFF
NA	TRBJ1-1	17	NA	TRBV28	TGTGCCAGCACCCGTCAGGGATCGGCGGGTCCCCGGACTGAAGCTTTCTTT	CASTRQGSAGPRTEAFF
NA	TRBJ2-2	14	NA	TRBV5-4	TGTGCCAGCAGCCGGCCGGGACTCCCCGGGGAGCTGTTTTTT	CASSRPGLPGELFF
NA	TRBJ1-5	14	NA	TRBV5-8	TGTGCCAGCAGCTATCAGTATAGCAATCAGCCCCAGCATTTT	CASSYQYSNQPQHF
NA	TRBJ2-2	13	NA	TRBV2	TGTGCCAGCAGACCCGCGGACACCGGGGAGCTGTTTTTT	CASRPADTGELFF
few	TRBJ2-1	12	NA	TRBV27	TGTGCCAGCAGTTCACAGGGCTATGAGCAGTTCTTC	CASSSQGYEQFF
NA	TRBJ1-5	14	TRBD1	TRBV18	TGTGCCAGCTCACCGACAGGGCGGAATCAGCCCCAGCATTTT	CASSPTGRNQPQHF
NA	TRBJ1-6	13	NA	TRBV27	TGTGCCAGCAGTGTTAGGGGTAATTCACCCCTCCACTTT	CASSVRGNSPLHF
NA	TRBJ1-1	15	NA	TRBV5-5	TGTGCCAGCAGCTTGGATGCAGACATGAACACTGAAGCTTTCTTT	CASSLDADMNTEAFF
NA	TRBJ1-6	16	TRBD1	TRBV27	TGTGCCAGCAGTTTAGGGGGAGGGACAGGGAATTCACCCCTCCACTTT	CASSLGGGTGNSPLHF
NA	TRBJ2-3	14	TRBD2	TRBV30	TGTGCCTGGAGTGACACTAGCGGGATACATACGCAGTATTTT	CAWSDTSGIHTQYF
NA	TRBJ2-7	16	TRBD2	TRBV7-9	TGTGCCAGCAGCTTAGGGGGGACTAGCGGGACCTACGAGCAGTACTTC	CASSLGGTSGTYEQYF
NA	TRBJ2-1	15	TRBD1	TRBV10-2	TGCGCCAGCAGTTCCACAGGGGGCCCCTACAATGAGCAGTTCTTC	CASSSTGGPYNEQFF
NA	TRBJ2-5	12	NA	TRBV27	TGTGCCAGCAGGCCAATAAGGGGGGAGCAGTACTTC	CASRPIRGEQYF
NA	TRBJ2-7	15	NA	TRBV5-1	TGCGCCAGCAGCTTTGCACTACAGGGCTCCTACGAGCAGTACTTC	CASSFALQGSYEQYF
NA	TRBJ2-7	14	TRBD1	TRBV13	TGTGCCAGCAGCTTCCCGGGACAGGGGACCGAGCAGTACTTC	CASSFPGQGTEQYF
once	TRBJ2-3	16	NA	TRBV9	TGTGCCAGCAGCGTCCTAGCGCGGGCTAGCACAGATACGCAGTATTTT	CASSVLARASTDTQYF
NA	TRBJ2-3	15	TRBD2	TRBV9	TGTGCCAGCAGCGCTCGCGGGAGGAGCACAGATACGCAGTATTTT	CASSARGRSTDTQYF
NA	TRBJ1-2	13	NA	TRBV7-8	TGTGCCAGCAGTCCACAGGCTAACTATGGCTACACCTTC	CASSPQANYGYTF
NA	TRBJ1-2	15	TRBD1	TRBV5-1	TGCGCCAGCAGCGGAGACACAGGGGGAAACTATGGCTACACCTTC	CASSGDTGGNYGYTF
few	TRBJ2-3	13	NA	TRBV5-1	TGCGCCAGCAGCCCGGAAAGTACAGATACGCAGTATTTT	CASSPESTDTQYF
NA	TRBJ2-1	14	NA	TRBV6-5	TGTGCCAGCAGCTCGGACCCTCTCTACAATGAGCAGTTCTTC	CASSSDPLYNEQFF
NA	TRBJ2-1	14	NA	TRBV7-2	TGTGCCAGCAGCCCTTACAGGGCGAACAATGAGCAGTTCTTC	CASSPYRANNEQFF
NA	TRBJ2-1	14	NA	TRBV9	TGTGCCAGCAGCGTAGCGGCTGGATACAATGAGCAGTTCTTC	CASSVAAGYNEQFF
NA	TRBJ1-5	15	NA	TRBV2	TGTGCCAGCAGTGGGACGGATTATAGCAATCAGCCCCAGCATTTT	CASSGTDYSNQPQHF
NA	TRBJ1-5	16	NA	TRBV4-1	TGCGCCAGCAGCCAAGATTTGGGAGGGAACAATCAGCCCCAGCATTTT	CASSQDLGGNNQPQHF
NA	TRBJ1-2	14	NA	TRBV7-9	TGTGCCAGCAGCAAGGGGGAGGGAAGCTATGGCTACACCTTC	CASSKGEGSYGYTF
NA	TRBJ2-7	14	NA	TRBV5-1	TGCGCCAGCAGCTTGGGTTTAGATACCTACGAGCAGTACTTC	CASSLGLDTYEQYF
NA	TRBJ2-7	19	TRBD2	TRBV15	TGTGCCACCAGCGAATTCGGGGGGGAAACACTAGCGGGAGTCAGCGAGCAGTACTTC	CATSEFGGETLAGVSEQYF
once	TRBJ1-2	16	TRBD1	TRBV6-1	TGTGCCAGCAGTGAAGCCCCAGGGGGTAACCCCTATGGCTACACCTTC	CASSEAPGGNPYGYTF
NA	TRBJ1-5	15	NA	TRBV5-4	TGTGCCAGCAGCTTCAGACCTGGGGGCAATCAGCCCCAGCATTTT	CASSFRPGGNQPQHF
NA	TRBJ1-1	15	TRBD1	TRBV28	TGTGCCAGCAAAGCCCGACAGGGGGCGCGCACTGAAGCTTTCTTT	CASKARQGARTEAFF
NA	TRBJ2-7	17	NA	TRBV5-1	TGCGCCAGCAGCTTGGGAGGTATGGCGGGCCGCTCCTACGAGCAGTACTTC	CASSLGGMAGRSYEQYF
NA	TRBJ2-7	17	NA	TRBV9	TGTGCCAGCAGCGTAGCCCCGGTGGGGGGCCGTACCTACGAGCAGTACTTC	CASSVAPVGGRTYEQYF
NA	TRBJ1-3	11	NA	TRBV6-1	TGTGCCAGCAGGGCTGGAAACACCATATATTTT	CASRAGNTIYF
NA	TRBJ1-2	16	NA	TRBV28	TGTGCCAGCAGCCCCCCCCAGCGGTTGTCCCTCTATGGCTACACCTTC	CASSPPQRLSLYGYTF